The T cell receptor beta chain under discussion was sequenced for a study of T-cell reconstitution after alpha-beta-depleted transplantation in children. The study, taken as a whole, reports: Some patients' high day-60 TCRbeta diversity was traced to surviving recipient T cells and thymic progenitors. Several hundred rapidly expanded clones from non-depleted graft cells reportedly supplied alpha-beta T cells about two months post-transplant.

This clonotype was observed many times. What it binds is not known. Unique molecular identifiers featured in how the TCRbeta library was prepared. Via MiXCR, TCRdb re-called the PCR reads, giving one row per CDR3 protein. The sample includes about 170,000 distinct CDR3 sequences, over 8.5% of them seen just once. CDR1 DFQATT and CDR2 SNEGSKA come from the germline V gene (reference sequence). V was clipped by 1 base and J by 2 bases, with 3 bases between them. The CDR3 sequence is 12 residues long. This sequence was found in a boy between 2 and 10 years old with acute myeloid leukemia, due to receive a stem cell transplant. This specimen was PBMCs, taken before TCRalphabeta/CD19-depleted stem cell transplant. This sequence joins TRBV20-1 and TRBJ1-5; D gene unclear. The chain's CDR3 is CSARGGNQPQHF. Written as DNA, the CDR3 is TGCAGTGCTAGAGGCGGCAATCAGCCCCAGCATTTT.